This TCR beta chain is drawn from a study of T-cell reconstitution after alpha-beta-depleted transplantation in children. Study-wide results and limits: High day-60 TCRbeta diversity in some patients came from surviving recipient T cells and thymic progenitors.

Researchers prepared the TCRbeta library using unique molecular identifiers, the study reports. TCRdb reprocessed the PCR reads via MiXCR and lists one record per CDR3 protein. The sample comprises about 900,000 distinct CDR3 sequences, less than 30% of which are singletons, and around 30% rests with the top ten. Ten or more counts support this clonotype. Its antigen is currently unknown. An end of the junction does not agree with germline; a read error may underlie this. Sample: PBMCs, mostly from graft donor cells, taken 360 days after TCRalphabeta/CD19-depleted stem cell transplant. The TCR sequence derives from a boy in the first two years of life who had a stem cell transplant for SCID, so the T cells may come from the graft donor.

The CDR3 bases are TGTGCCAGCAGTTTGGTGGGTTCCTACGAGCAGTACTTC. Amino acid sequence: CASSLVGSYEQYF. The chain joins TRBV5-1 to TRBJ2-7; D gene unclear. Germline loops: CDR1 SGHRS, CDR2 YFSETQ. CDR3 size: 13 residues.